This T cell receptor (beta chain) was found in a study of blood T cell repertoires in COVID-19. Study in general: From T cells, B-cell-depleted T cells, or PBMCs came the material, which was cDNA or gDNA.

Original handling: Reference gene primer amplification gave estimated nucleated cell counts. Clones were sequenced by immunoSEQ multiplex PCR, and TCRdb holds only the in-frame ones, with some missing. V and J calls and clone size are given by that table; D and trimming were obtained from the DNA. The data show 400,000 to 450,000 clones, with 80% to 95% seen just once and about 0.6% held by the top ten. The CDR3 has 14 residues. Germline CDR1 is SGHRS and CDR2 is YFSETQ. V was cut by 0 bases and J by 7 bases, with 11 bases left in between. Study members were between about 18 and 100 years old and lived in approximately 25 US regions.

Sequenced material: PBMCs or T cells enriched from blood (not recorded which). The chain recombines TRBV5-1 with TRBJ1-5; perhaps TRBD1 as D (5 bases). The receptor was isolated from a man aged 18 to 29 who had recovered from COVID-19. CDR3 bases: TGCGCCAGCAGCTTGGCCCCAGGGTCACAGCCCCAGCATTTT. Translation: CASSLAPGSQPQHF.